Presented here are 27 T cell receptor beta chains from one specimen sequenced in a study of T cells expressing NK-cell markers. TCRdb derives one entry per CDR3 protein from the 5' RACE reads, leaving out DNA. Its clone listing holds roughly 450,000 distinct CDR3 sequences. Sequenced sample: blood T cells: a sorted CD56 or NKG2C T cell subset, CD4+ or CD8+ T cells, or bulk PBMC T cells (not recorded which). Every receptor here comes from a woman aged 45-60 years in good health.

The rearrangement links TRBV12-3 or TRBV12-4 to TRBJ2-1; the TRBD2 assignment by TCRdb is unverifiable without DNA. The CDR3 sequence is 18 residues long. CDR3 residues: CASSLGISGTLPYNEQFF.

The CDR3 sequence is CASSLTSGKLQETQYF. The V call is TRBV5-6, the J call TRBJ2-5; there is no DNA to check the TCRdb D call of TRBD2. The CDR3 length is 16 residues. Looked up from germline, CDR1 is SGHDT and CDR2 is YYEEEE.

This chain uses TRBV6-1 with TRBJ2-3. CDR1 MNHNS and CDR2 SASEGT come from the germline V gene. The CDR3 runs to 14 residues. CDR3 loop: CASGERAYTDTQYF.

This chain uses TRBV11-2 with TRBJ1-3. The CDR3 runs to 17 residues. The germline V gene encodes CDR1 SGHAT and CDR2 FQNNGV. The CDR3 loop reads CASSPSQGSHSGNTIYF.

CDR3 protein: CASRPGQGVKNIQYF. The chain carries TRBV7-9 and TRBJ2-4; lacking DNA, the TRBD1 call made by TCRdb goes unchecked. The germline V gene has CDR1 SEHNR and CDR2 FQNEAQ (reference sequence). CDR3 length: 15 amino acids.

The chain carries TRBV4-1 and TRBJ2-1; TCRdb lists TRBD2, though no DNA is available to test this call. CDR1 and CDR2 (germline): MGHRA, YSYEKL. The CDR3 is made up of 15 amino acids. CDR3 region: CASSSGLWGSYEQFF.

The chain has TRBV29-1 and TRBJ1-6; TCRdb names TRBD1, which stays unverified in the absence of DNA. The CDR3 sequence is 13 residues long. Germline V gene lookup returns CDR1 SQVTM and CDR2 ANQGSEA. The CDR3 loop is CSVAGTENSPLHF.

The rearrangement joins TRBV4-1 to TRBJ1-4; the TCRdb call, TRBD1, lacks DNA for checking. Germline-derived CDR1 and CDR2 are MGHRA and YSYEKL. CDR3 size: 16 residues. The CDR3 region is CASSQSPDRSREKLFF.

The chain has TRBV5-4 and TRBJ2-3; TCRdb indicates TRBD1, and absent DNA this call remains unverified. The germline CDR1 and CDR2 sequences are SGHNT and YYREEE (reference sequence). The CDR3 contains 16 residues. The CDR3 spells CASSKKGQPRTDTQYF.

The chain links TRBV19 to TRBJ2-2; checking the TCRdb D call of TRBD1 is not possible without DNA. Germline lookup yields CDR1 LNHDA and CDR2 SQIVND (reference sequence). The CDR3 runs 15 residues. The CDR3 here is CASSGDSWNTGELFF.

V and J are TRBV5-1 and TRBJ1-1; TCRdb returns TRBD1, unconfirmable since there is no DNA. CDR1 is SGHRS, CDR2 YFSETQ, per germline. CDR3 length: 13 residues. CDR3 sequence: CASSPEGIFEAFF.

The chain recombines TRBV29-1 with TRBJ2-1; TCRdb's D call, TRBD2, is unchecked because there is no DNA. The CDR3 consists of 13 residues. Germline values: CDR1 SQVTM, CDR2 ANQGSEA. The CDR3 sequence: CSVASGRPGEQFF.

V gene TRBV20-1 combines with J gene TRBJ2-4; TCRdb's D call of TRBD2 is untestable without DNA. This CDR3 has 15 residues. Germline lookup yields CDR1 DFQATT and CDR2 SNEGSKA (reference sequence). CDR3 protein: CSAAAGGPTKNIQYF.

This chain connects TRBV6-5 to TRBJ2-3; the D call of TRBD1 rests on TCRdb alone, since no DNA is present to check it. CDR1 is MNHEY, CDR2 SVGAGI, per germline. CDR3 length: 13 residues. The CDR3 sequence: CASTPPHTDTQYF.

The chain combines TRBV30 with TRBJ2-4; the TRBD2 assignment by TCRdb is unverifiable without DNA. CDR3 size: 16 residues. From germline, CDR1 is GTSNPN and CDR2 SVGIG (reference sequence). CDR3 amino acids: CAWKNRDSGSKNIQYF.

Here the CDR3 reads CSVPRGGKTQYF. The chain uses TRBV20-1 and TRBJ2-5; lacking DNA, the TRBD2 call made by TCRdb goes unchecked. Germline CDR1 DFQATT, CDR2 SNEGSKA (reference sequence). The CDR3 contains 12 residues.

The rearrangement joins TRBV24-1 to TRBJ2-5. Germline loops: CDR1 KGHDR, CDR2 SFDVKD. The CDR3 sequence is 15 residues long. The CDR3 is CATSALERLRETQYF.

This sequence joins TRBV2 and TRBJ1-5; without DNA, the TCRdb call of TRBD1 cannot be checked. CDR1 and CDR2 from the germline V gene are SNHLY and FYNNEI. The CDR3 extends over 18 amino acids. The CDR3 here is CASSPSGPHRTGNQPQHF.

The CDR3 reads CATSRLTGSGNTIYF. This chain joins TRBV15 and TRBJ1-3; TCRdb's assignment of TRBD1 cannot be checked, as there is no DNA. The V gene's germline CDR1 is LNHNV and CDR2 YYDKDF (reference sequence). This CDR3 contains 15 residues.

V and J are TRBV6-1 and TRBJ1-1. The CDR3 has 11 amino acids. CDR1 is MNHNS, CDR2 SASEGT, per germline. The CDR3 loop reads CASTLFTEAFF.

The chain joins TRBV6-2 or TRBV6-3 to TRBJ2-7; TCRdb's assignment of TRBD1 cannot be checked, as there is no DNA. Germline lookup yields CDR1 MNHEY and CDR2 SVGEGT. The CDR3 extends over 14 amino acids. The CDR3 sequence is CASSTGTGAGEQYF.

The chain employs TRBV5-1 and TRBJ2-1. CDR1 SGHRS and CDR2 YFSETQ come from the germline V gene. The CDR3 covers 12 residues. The CDR3 is CASRGSYNEQFF.

The rearrangement links TRBV12-3 or TRBV12-4 to TRBJ2-5; TCRdb's D gene call, TRBD1, goes unchecked for lack of DNA. This CDR3 is 16 amino acids long. The chain's CDR3 is CASSSSPRQGPQTQYF.

The chain joins TRBV29-1 to TRBJ2-1; TCRdb proposes TRBD1, but this gene call is untestable without DNA. This CDR3 comprises 15 residues. Germline V CDR1 and CDR2: SQVTM, ANQGSEA. CDR3 loop: CSVESRAGVYNEQFF.

Here the CDR3 reads CASSLDGEGETQYF. J is TRBJ2-5 and V is TRBV7-6; TCRdb's D call, TRBD2, is unchecked because there is no DNA. The CDR3 spans 14 residues. From germline, CDR1 is SGHVS and CDR2 FNYEAQ.

This chain uses TRBV5-5 with TRBJ2-1; TCRdb's D gene call, TRBD2, goes unchecked for lack of DNA. In germline, CDR1 is SGHKS, CDR2 YYEKEE (reference sequence). The CDR3 contains 14 residues. CDR3 protein: CASTLGAGGSFDFF.

The gene calls are TRBV7-6 and TRBJ2-2; TCRdb lists TRBD2, though no DNA is available to test this call. Germline CDR1 is SGHVS and CDR2 is FNYEAQ. The CDR3 totals 15 residues. This chain's CDR3 is CASSSLAGGAGELFF. The whole variable domain, remainder taken from reference TRBV7-6 and TRBJ2-2, is GAGVSQSPRYKVTKRGQDVALRCDPISGHVSLYWYRQALGQGPEFLTYFNYEAQQDKSGLPNDRFSAERPEGSISTLTIQRTEQRDSAMYRCASSSLAGGAGELFFGEGSRLTVL.